The 14 T cell receptor beta chains below come from one sample, sequenced in a study of shared clonotypes between healthy human individuals. The repertoire was sequenced with immunoSEQ multiplex PCR; TCRdb's copy has only in-frame clones and lacks some. The repertoire holds under 650,000 clones, with 90% to 97% as singletons. Sequenced input: naive CD4+ T cells sorted from blood. As for subset: CD45RA+ positively selected. All receptors derive from a woman in her 30s in good health.

A remark on this clone: The junction departs from germline at one end; a sequencing error may be responsible. This same CDR3 is encoded by further DNA sequences in the sample. This sequence joins TRBV4-1 and TRBJ2-2, with TRBD2 matching over 8 bases. In germline, CDR1 is MGHRA, CDR2 YSYEKL. The CDR3 is made up of 18 amino acids. CDR3: CASSQAPMTSANTGELFF. DNA of the CDR3: TGCGCCAGTAGCCAAGCGCCGATGACTAGCGCGAACACCGGGGAGCTGTTTTTT.

The CDR3 nucleotides read TGTGCCAGCTCACCGGGCTATGAGCAGTTCTTC. This translates into CASSPGYEQFF. The chain links TRBV18 to TRBJ2-1; the D is unclear. The CDR3 loop spans 11 amino acids. In germline, CDR1 is KGHSH, CDR2 LQKENI. With 3 bases removed from V and 8 bases from J, the gap between germline ends came to 5 bases.

For the CDR3, the DNA is TGTGCCAGCAGCTTAGGGGGGCCGGGGCAGCCCCAGCATTTT. This encodes CASSLGGPGQPQHF. The chain recombines TRBV7-6 with TRBJ1-5; a possible D gene is TRBD1 (6 bases). The germline V gene encodes CDR1 SGHVS and CDR2 FNYEAQ. Between the trimmed V and J ends, which lost 1 base and 7 bases, there was a span of 11 bases. CDR3 length: 14 residues. The whole variable domain, filled in from reference TRBV7-6 and TRBJ1-5, reads GAGVSQSPRYKVTKRGQDVALRCDPISGHVSLYWYRQALGQGPEFLTYFNYEAQQDKSGLPNDRFSAERPEGSISTLTIQRTEQRDSAMYRCASSLGGPGQPQHFGDGTRLSIL.

The chain is built from TRBV6-1 and TRBJ1-3, with D hard to call. Germline CDR1 reads MNHNS; CDR2 reads SASEGT. Trimming pared 6 bases from V and 3 bases from J, leaving 9 bases between. The CDR3 length is 13 residues. The DNA for the CDR3 is TGTGCCAGCAGCGAGAGTTTTGGAAACACCATATATTTT. Amino acid sequence: CASSESFGNTIYF.

The chain carries TRBV28 and TRBJ1-1; D is uncertain. The CDR3 contains 13 residues. V lost 6 bases to trimming and J lost 3 bases, with 11 bases between them. Looked up from germline, CDR1 is MDHEN and CDR2 is SYDVKM. The CDR3 here is CASSPHFYTEAFF. In DNA, the CDR3 is TGTGCCAGCAGCCCTCACTTTTACACTGAAGCTTTCTTT.

This sequence joins TRBV7-2 and TRBJ2-3; 10 nucleotides agree with TRBD2. Germline trimming cut 1 base from V and 5 bases from J; bases unmatched to any gene: 6. Germline V gives CDR1 SGHTA, CDR2 FQGNSA. This CDR3 spans 16 amino acids. For the CDR3, the DNA is TGTGCCAGCAGCTTAGGCCTAGCGGGAGAGGTAGATACGCAGTATTTT. It codes for CASSLGLAGEVDTQYF.

On this clone: In the same sample, other DNA sequences code for this CDR3. The rearrangement uses TRBV18 and TRBJ2-5; D is possibly TRBD1 or TRBD2 (5 bases each). Matching the DNA end better, TRBJ2-7 makes the J call doubtful. Germline CDR1 and CDR2: KGHSH and LQKENI. The CDR3 totals 14 residues. The CDR3 DNA follows: TGTGCCAGCTCACCGGGGGTCAGCTCCTACGAGCAGTACTTC. This codes for CASSPGVSSYEQYF.

Note on this clone: Other DNA sequences of this sample code for an identical CDR3. CDR3 amino acids: CASSLAGGTEAFF. The CDR3 nucleotides are TGTGCCAGCAGCTTAGCGGGGGGGACTGAAGCTTTCTTT. J is TRBJ1-1 and V is TRBV11-3; weak D call: TRBD1 (5 bases). Germline V gene lookup returns CDR1 SGHNT and CDR2 YENEEA. V lost 1 base and J 5 bases, leaving 8 bases between the germline ends. The CDR3 extends over 13 amino acids.

The rearrangement links TRBV6-1 to TRBJ2-1, with 8 bases fitting TRBD2. Per the germline V gene, CDR1 is MNHNS and CDR2 is SASEGT. Unmatched junction bases numbered 6, after V lost 2 bases and J lost 3 bases. The CDR3 runs 16 residues. This chain's CDR3 is CASSEFAGGFYNEQFF. The CDR3 nucleotides are TGTGCCAGCAGTGAATTCGCGGGGGGCTTCTACAATGAGCAGTTCTTC.

The chain uses TRBV30 and TRBJ1-3; no clear D. The CDR3 extends over 17 amino acids. V shed 3 bases and J shed 0 bases, with 18 bases lying between them. Germline V gene data show CDR1 as GTSNPN and CDR2 as SVGIG (reference sequence). Here the CDR3 reads CAWRASGGLISGNTIYF. In DNA form, the CDR3 reads TGTGCCTGGAGGGCCTCGGGCGGACTAATCTCTGGAAACACCATATATTTT.

This chain links TRBV7-3 with TRBJ2-2, with 7 bases fitting TRBD2. Trimming at V came to 1 base and at J to 4 bases, leaving 3 bases not matched to a gene. This CDR3 contains 15 residues. CDR1 and CDR2 (germline): SGHTA, FQGTGA. This CDR3 is CASSLSVAGTGELFF. As DNA, the CDR3 is TGTGCCAGCAGCTTAAGCGTAGCGGGCACCGGGGAGCTGTTTTTT.

The chain combines TRBV2 with TRBJ1-1; tentative D call: TRBD1 (6 bases). Germline loops: CDR1 SNHLY, CDR2 FYNNEI. V was trimmed by 5 bases and J by 0 bases, leaving 13 bases between them. There are 15 residues in the CDR3. The CDR3 DNA is TGTGCCAGCAGTAAGGGGGACCCCATGAACACTGAAGCTTTCTTT. Translation: CASSKGDPMNTEAFF.

The chain uses TRBV28 and TRBJ1-4; 9 bases are shared with TRBD1. CDR3 length equals 15 residues. CDR1 and CDR2 from the germline V gene are MDHEN and SYDVKM. V trimming: 4 bases; J trimming: 8 bases; junction bases outside the gene matches: 8. The CDR3 region has the DNA TGTGCCAGCAGTTCCCACAGGGGGCGAGGGGAAAAACTGTTTTTT. Translating gives CASSSHRGRGEKLFF.

This chain links TRBV18 with TRBJ1-2; unclear D gene. This CDR3 region has 15 residues. V lost 2 bases to trimming and J lost 0 bases, with 10 bases between them. Germline V gene lookup returns CDR1 KGHSH and CDR2 LQKENI. The CDR3, as DNA: TGTGCCAGCTCACCAGTCGTCGATACTAACTATGGCTACACCTTC. Encoded protein: CASSPVVDTNYGYTF.